This T cell receptor (beta chain) was captured in a study of Ad26.COV2.S vaccination and SARS-CoV-2 variants. The treatment is: about 20 received Ad26.COV2.S at low or high dose, single or two shots; about five received placebo; per-sample allocation not given. The samples were gathered on day 63 after the first injection of vaccine or placebo. An adult aged 18-55 years in Boston served as the donor. Overall study results and limits: From the TCR breadth and depth analyses, total T cell responses may have been underestimated.

Profiling relied on immunoSEQ multiplex PCR, and the TCRdb table lists in-frame clones only, not all of them. The sample has approximately 300,000 clones, around four fifths seen once. The V end lost 4 bases, the J end lost 1 base, and 14 bases lay between the germline ends. Germline CDR1 and CDR2: SGHKS and YYEKEE (reference sequence). The CDR3 extends over 15 amino acids. Notes on this clone: Its target is not known.

The chain joins TRBV5-5 to TRBJ1-2; D is uncertain. The source was peripheral blood, collected in a trial of Ad26.COV2.S vaccine versus placebo. The sequence derives from a person aged 18 to 59 who received the Ad26.COV2.S COVID-19 vaccine or a placebo. The CDR3 protein is CASSRSQLLNYGYTF. Written as DNA, the CDR3 is TGTGCCAGCAGCCGTTCCCAACTCCTTAACTATGGCTACACCTTC.